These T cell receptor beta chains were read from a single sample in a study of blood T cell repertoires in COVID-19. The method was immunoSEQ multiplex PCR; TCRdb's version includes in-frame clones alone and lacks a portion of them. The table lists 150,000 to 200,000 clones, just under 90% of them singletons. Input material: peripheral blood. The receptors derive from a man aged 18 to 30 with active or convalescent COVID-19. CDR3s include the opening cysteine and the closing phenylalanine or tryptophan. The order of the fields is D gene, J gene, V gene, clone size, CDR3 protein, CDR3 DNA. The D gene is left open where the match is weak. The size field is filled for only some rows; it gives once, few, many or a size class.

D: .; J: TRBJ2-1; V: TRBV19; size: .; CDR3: CASSPTTSSYNEQFF; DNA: TGTGCCAGTAGCCCGACAACGAGCTCCTACAATGAGCAGTTCTTC
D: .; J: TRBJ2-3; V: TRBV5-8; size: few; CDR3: CASSLAPGLYTQYF; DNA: TGTGCCAGCAGCTTGGCCCCGGGACTTTATACGCAGTATTTT
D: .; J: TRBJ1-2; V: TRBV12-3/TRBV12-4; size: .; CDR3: CASSLRGEAGYTF; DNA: TGTGCCAGCAGTTTGCGGGGGGAGGCTGGCTACACCTTC
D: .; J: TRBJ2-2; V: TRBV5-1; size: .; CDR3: CASSLKTGTGELFF; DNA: TGCGCCAGCAGCTTAAAAACAGGCACCGGGGAGCTGTTTTTT
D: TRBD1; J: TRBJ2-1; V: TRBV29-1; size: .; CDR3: CSAPGQGAYEQFF; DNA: TGCAGCGCCCCTGGACAGGGGGCATATGAGCAGTTCTTC
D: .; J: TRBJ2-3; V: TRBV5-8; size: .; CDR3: CASSLDTLGTDTQYF; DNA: TGTGCCAGCAGCTTGGACACCTTGGGCACAGATACGCAGTATTTT
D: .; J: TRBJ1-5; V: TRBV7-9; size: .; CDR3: CASSYLEDQPQHF; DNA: TGTGCCAGCAGCTACCTTGAGGATCAGCCCCAGCATTTT
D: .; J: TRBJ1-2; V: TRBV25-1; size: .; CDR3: CASSDPANYGYTF; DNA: TGTGCCAGCAGTGACCCAGCTAACTATGGCTACACCTTC
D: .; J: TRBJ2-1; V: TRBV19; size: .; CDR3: CASSPDSGASSYNEQFF; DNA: TGTGCCAGTAGTCCGGATAGCGGAGCGAGCTCCTACAATGAGCAGTTCTTC
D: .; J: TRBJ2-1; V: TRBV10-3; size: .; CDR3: CASAPGSYNEQFF; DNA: TGTGCCTCCGCCCCGGGGAGCTACAATGAGCAGTTCTTC
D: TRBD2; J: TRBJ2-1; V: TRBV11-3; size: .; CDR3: CASSLWGEREIHNEQFF; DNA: TGTGCCAGCAGCTTGTGGGGTGAGCGGGAGATCCACAATGAGCAGTTCTTC
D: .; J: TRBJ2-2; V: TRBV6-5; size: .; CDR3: CASSPGFLGAGELFF; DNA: TGTGCCAGCAGTCCCGGATTTTTAGGGGCCGGGGAGCTGTTTTTT
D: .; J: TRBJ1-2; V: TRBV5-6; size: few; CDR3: CASSRPGPYFYGYTF; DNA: TGTGCCAGCAGCCGTCCAGGGCCCTATTTCTATGGCTACACCTTC
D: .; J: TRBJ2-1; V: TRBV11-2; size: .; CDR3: CASSPEFF; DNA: TGTGCCAGCAGTCCCGAGTTCTTC
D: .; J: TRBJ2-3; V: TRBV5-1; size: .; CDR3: CASSLVFGDTQYF; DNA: TGCGCCAGCAGCTTGGTTTTCGGAGATACGCAGTATTTT
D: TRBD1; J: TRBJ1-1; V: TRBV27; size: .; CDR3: CASSSPGQGNTEAFF; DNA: TGTGCCAGCAGTTCTCCGGGACAGGGAAACACTGAAGCTTTCTTT
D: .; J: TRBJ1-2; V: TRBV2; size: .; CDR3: CASSPGDGYTF; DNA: TGTGCCAGCAGTCCAGGGGACGGCTACACCTTC
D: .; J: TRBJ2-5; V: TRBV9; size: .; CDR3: CASSVAPAGSSPNQETQYF; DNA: TGTGCCAGCAGCGTAGCTCCTGCGGGATCTTCTCCAAACCAAGAGACCCAGTACTTC
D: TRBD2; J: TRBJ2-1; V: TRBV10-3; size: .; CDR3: CAISRTSGSSYYNEQFF; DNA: TGTGCCATCAGTAGGACTAGCGGGAGTTCCTACTACAATGAGCAGTTCTTC
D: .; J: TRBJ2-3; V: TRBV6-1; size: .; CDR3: CASSDPSASGGRDTQYF; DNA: TGTGCCAGCAGTGACCCCTCGGCTTCCGGGGGGCGGGATACGCAGTATTTT
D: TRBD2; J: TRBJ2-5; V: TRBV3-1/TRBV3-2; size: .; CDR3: CASSQGFGRGGAETQYF; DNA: TGTGCCAGCAGCCAAGGTTTTGGGCGGGGGGGCGCGGAGACCCAGTACTTC
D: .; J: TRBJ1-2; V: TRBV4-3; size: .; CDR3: CASSQVRQAHVYGYTF; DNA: TGCGCCAGCAGCCAAGTTAGGCAGGCCCACGTATATGGCTACACCTTC
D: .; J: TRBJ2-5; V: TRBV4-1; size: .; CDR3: CASSQDRVAAAETQYF; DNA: TGCGCCAGCAGCCAAGACCGGGTGGCGGCAGCAGAGACCCAGTACTTC
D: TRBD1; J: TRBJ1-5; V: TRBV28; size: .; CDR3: CASSPGTGDQPQHF; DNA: TGTGCCAGCAGTCCCGGGACAGGGGATCAGCCCCAGCATTTT
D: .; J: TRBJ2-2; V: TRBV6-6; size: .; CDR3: CASSYVAANTGELFF; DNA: TGTGCCAGCAGTTACGTGGCCGCGAACACCGGGGAGCTGTTTTTT
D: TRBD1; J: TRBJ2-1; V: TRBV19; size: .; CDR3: CASRRTGLGYNEQFF; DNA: TGTGCCAGTAGGAGGACAGGTTTGGGTTACAATGAGCAGTTCTTC
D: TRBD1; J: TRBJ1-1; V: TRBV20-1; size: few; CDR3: CSASSRTGRITEAFF; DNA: TGCAGTGCTAGTTCGAGGACAGGGAGGATCACTGAAGCTTTCTTT
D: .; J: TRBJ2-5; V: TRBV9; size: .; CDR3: CASSVAGRGGQETQYF; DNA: TGTGCCAGCAGCGTAGCGGGAAGGGGAGGTCAAGAGACCCAGTACTTC
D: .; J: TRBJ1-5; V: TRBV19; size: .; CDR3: CASLDTGRNQPQHF; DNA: TGTGCCAGTCTAGATACAGGGCGGAATCAGCCCCAGCATTTT
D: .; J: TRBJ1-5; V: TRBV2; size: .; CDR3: CASSLVAFGPDQPQHF; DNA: TGTGCCAGCAGTTTAGTAGCCTTCGGTCCTGATCAGCCCCAGCATTTT
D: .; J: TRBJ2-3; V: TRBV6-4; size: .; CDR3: CASSETVRVTDTQYF; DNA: TGTGCCAGCAGTGAAACGGTCAGGGTGACAGATACGCAGTATTTT
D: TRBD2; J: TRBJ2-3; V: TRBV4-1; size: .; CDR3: CASSQGGRPPDTQYF; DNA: TGCGCCAGCAGCCAAGGCGGGAGGCCCCCAGATACGCAGTATTTT
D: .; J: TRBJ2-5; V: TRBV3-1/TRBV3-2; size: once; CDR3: CASSQDTGSQYF; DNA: TGTGCCAGCAGCCAAGATACCGGGTCCCAGTACTTC
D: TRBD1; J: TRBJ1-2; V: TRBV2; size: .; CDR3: CASRGTGEAYGYTF; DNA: TGTGCCAGCAGGGGGACAGGGGAGGCCTATGGCTACACCTTC
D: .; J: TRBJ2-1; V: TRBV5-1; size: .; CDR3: CASSLRGNYNEQFF; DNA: TGCGCCAGCAGCTTGCGGGGGAACTACAATGAGCAGTTCTTC
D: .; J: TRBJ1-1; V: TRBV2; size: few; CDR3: CASSGPSPGTEAFF; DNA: TGTGCCAGCAGTGGACCGTCCCCGGGGACTGAAGCTTTCTTT
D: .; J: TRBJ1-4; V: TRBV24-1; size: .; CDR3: CATSDSQGSEKLFF; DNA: TGTGCCACCAGTGATTCTCAGGGCAGTGAAAAACTGTTTTTT
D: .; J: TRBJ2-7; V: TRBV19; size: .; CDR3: CASSMTESYEQYF; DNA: TGTGCCAGTAGTATGACAGAATCCTACGAGCAGTACTTC
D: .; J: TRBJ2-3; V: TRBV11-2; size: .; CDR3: CASSLGRSSRYNTDTQYF; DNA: TGTGCCAGCAGCTTAGGTCGCTCTAGCCGTTACAACACAGATACGCAGTATTTT
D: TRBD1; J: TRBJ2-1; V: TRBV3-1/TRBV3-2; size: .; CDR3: CASSQGTGEMYEQFF; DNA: TGTGCCAGCAGCCAAGGGACAGGGGAAATGTATGAGCAGTTCTTC
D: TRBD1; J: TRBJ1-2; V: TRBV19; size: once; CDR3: CASRGQGYGGYTF; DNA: TGTGCCAGCAGGGGACAGGGATACGGTGGCTACACCTTC
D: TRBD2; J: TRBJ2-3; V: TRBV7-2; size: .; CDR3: CASSFDGTSGSYTQYF; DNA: TGTGCCAGCAGCTTCGACGGGACTAGCGGGAGTTATACGCAGTATTTT
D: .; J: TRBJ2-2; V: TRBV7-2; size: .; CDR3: CASSRVSIGELFF; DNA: TGTGCCAGCAGCCGGGTCTCCATAGGCGAGCTGTTTTTT
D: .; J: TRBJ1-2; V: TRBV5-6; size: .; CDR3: CANSAIGAGYGYTF; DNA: TGTGCCAACAGCGCCATAGGGGCAGGCTATGGCTACACCTTC
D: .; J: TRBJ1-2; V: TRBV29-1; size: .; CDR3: CSGEAADYGYTF; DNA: TGCAGCGGCGAGGCGGCTGATTATGGCTACACCTTC
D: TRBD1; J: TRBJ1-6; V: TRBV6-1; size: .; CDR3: CASSEALVGGAYNSPLHF; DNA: TGTGCCAGCAGTGAAGCGCTCGTAGGGGGCGCTTATAATTCACCCCTCCACTTT
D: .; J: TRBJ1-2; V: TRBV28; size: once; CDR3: CASRGGDLGEGYTF; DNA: TGTGCCAGCAGGGGGGGGGATTTGGGTGAAGGCTACACCTTC
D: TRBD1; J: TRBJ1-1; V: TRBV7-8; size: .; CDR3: CASSQGGGTEAFF; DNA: TGTGCCAGCAGTCAGGGGGGAGGCACTGAAGCTTTCTTT
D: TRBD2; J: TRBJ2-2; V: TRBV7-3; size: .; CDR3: CASSSQGSGSSGELFF; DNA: TGTGCCAGCAGCTCCCAGGGTAGCGGGAGCTCGGGGGAGCTGTTTTTT
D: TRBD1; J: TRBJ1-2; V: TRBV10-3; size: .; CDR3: CAIRKTGQASGGYGYTF; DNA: TGTGCCATCAGGAAAACGGGACAGGCCTCGGGGGGTTATGGCTACACCTTC
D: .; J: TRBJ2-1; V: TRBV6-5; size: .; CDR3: CASSYVGNYNEQFF; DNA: TGTGCCAGCAGTTACGTCGGGAACTACAATGAGCAGTTCTTC
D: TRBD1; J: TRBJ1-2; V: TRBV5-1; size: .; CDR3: CATRQGMGPNYGYTF; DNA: TGCGCCACCCGACAGGGGATGGGCCCAAACTATGGCTACACCTTC
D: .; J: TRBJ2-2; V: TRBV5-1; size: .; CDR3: CASSFRGGEGPTGELFF; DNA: TGCGCCAGCAGCTTCAGGGGCGGTGAAGGACCCACCGGGGAGCTGTTTTTT
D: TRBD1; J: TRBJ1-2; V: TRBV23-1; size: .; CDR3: CASSLRSNTGESAANYGYTF; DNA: TGCGCCAGCAGTCTCCGATCTAACACAGGGGAATCGGCGGCTAACTATGGCTACACCTTC
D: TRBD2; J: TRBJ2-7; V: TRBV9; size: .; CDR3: CASSAQPSGSLYEQYF; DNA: TGTGCCAGCAGTGCCCAGCCCAGCGGGAGTTTGTACGAGCAGTACTTC
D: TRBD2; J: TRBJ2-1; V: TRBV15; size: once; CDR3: CATSSPMGLAGTNEQFF; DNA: TGTGCCACCAGCAGTCCGATGGGACTAGCGGGAACCAATGAGCAGTTCTTC